The clone carrying this T cell receptor (beta chain) showed up just once. The data were obtained in a study of cytomegalovirus exposure and HLA in healthy donors. CDR3 length: 15 residues. Germline assignment: CDR1 MNHEY and CDR2 SMNVEV (reference sequence). V lost 2 bases, J lost 2 bases, and 4 bases stayed unmatched. The PCR was carried out with 60 Vbeta primers and 13 Jbeta primers. Only in-frame clones appear in the TCRdb table, and some are missing; sequencing was by immunoSEQ multiplex PCR. The table shows 150,000 to 200,000 clones, with 77% occurring only once. The chain is built from TRBV27 and TRBJ2-5, with TRBD2 matching over 8 bases. The source of this sequence is a man between 18 and 35 years old in good health and CMV-seronegative. Sequenced material: PBMCs. The DNA of the CDR3 is TGTGCCAGCAGTTTAATCGGGGGGGGGCAAGAGACCCAGTACTTC. It codes for CASSLIGGGQETQYF.